This TCR beta chain emerged from a study of blood T cells in healthy people across ages. General observations from the study: Strong correlation existed between TCR beta diversity and naive T cell percentage.

There are a few counts of this clonotype. Its antigen is unidentified. Together with a sample-barcoded 5' primer, a J-beta primer mix was included in a second PCR lasting about 6 to 11 cycles. Per sample, CDR3-containing paired-end reads numbered at least 3 million. TCRdb re-analysed the 5' RACE reads in MiXCR, keeping a single row per CDR3 protein. Here the sample spans more than 900,000 distinct CDR3 sequences, 29% being singletons. Each sample used at least 6 million PBMCs. The data were also submitted as part of a second study, on T cells of mothers and their children.

The sequence came from a woman in her forties in good health. Sequenced sample: blood.

The CDR3 DNA sequence: TGTGCCAGCAGCCCAACTACAGGACAGGTTTATGAAGCTTTCTTT. It is translated as CASSPTTGQVYEAFF. The chain couples TRBV7-2 to TRBJ1-1, with 7 nucleotides matching TRBD1. The junction had 13 bases not matched to a gene; V was cut back by 5 bases and J by 7 bases. The CDR3 is made up of 15 amino acids. Germline CDR1 SGHTA, CDR2 FQGNSA.